The 21 T cell receptor beta chains listed next were all sequenced from one sample in a study of T-cell reconstitution after alpha-beta-depleted transplantation in children. Unique molecular identifiers were incorporated during preparation of the TCRbeta library. TCRdb used MiXCR to reprocess the PCR reads, holding one entry per CDR3 protein. The data show about 640,000 distinct CDR3 sequences, approximately 17% seen once. Sample: PBMCs from the stem cell graft donor, taken from the stem cell graft. These receptors originate from a human donor who donated a stem cell graft to a child with acute myeloid leukemia.

The sample holds a few counts of this clonotype. CDR3 DNA: TGCAGTGCTTCCCCCGGGGGCCAAGAGACCCAGTACTTC. It translates to CSASPGGQETQYF. This chain links TRBV20-1 with TRBJ2-5, with D perhaps matching TRBD2 (6 bases). Germline CDR1 and CDR2: DFQATT and SNEGSKA (reference sequence). Between the trimmed V and J ends, which lost 5 bases and 1 base, there was a span of 11 bases. The CDR3 is made up of 13 amino acids.

This clonotype was seen at least ten times. The rearrangement links TRBV20-1 to TRBJ1-5, with D possibly matching TRBD1 (5 bases). The CDR3 consists of 13 residues. Germline CDR1 and CDR2: DFQATT and SNEGSKA (reference sequence). The CDR3, as DNA: TGCAGCTTTCAGAGGGGAAGCAATCAGCCCCAGCATTTT. Protein: CSFQRGSNQPQHF.

This clonotype was observed once. It may be a read error: a sequence one base away is much more abundant. V gene TRBV11-2 combines with J gene TRBJ1-3, with 11 bases fitting TRBD1. Germline V lookup: CDR1 SGHAT, CDR2 FQNNGV. The length of the CDR3 is 16 residues. V lost 4 bases and J lost 4; bases outside the gene matches: 6. The CDR3 loop reads CASSSGTGGEGNTIYF. The DNA of the CDR3 is TGTGCCAGCAGCTCGGGGACAGGGGGAGAAGGAAACACCATATATTTT.

The V and J genes are TRBV7-8 and TRBJ1-2, with D uncertain. Germline V gene lookup returns CDR1 SGHVS and CDR2 FQNEAQ. The CDR3 loop spans 19 amino acids. Trimming removed 1 base at V and 0 bases at J, with 21 bases between. The CDR3 here is CASSLGPGREESANYGYTF. The CDR3 bases are TGTGCCAGCAGCTTAGGACCAGGACGGGAGGAATCAGCTAACTATGGCTACACCTTC.

The chain links TRBV12-3 or TRBV12-4 to TRBJ2-5; 8 nucleotides match TRBD2. This CDR3 region has 14 residues. V lost 8 bases, J lost 2 bases, and 7 bases stayed unmatched. The CDR3 nucleotides read TGTGCCAGCCGGTTCGGGGGGGATCAAGAGACCCAGTACTTC. The encoded protein is CASRFGGDQETQYF.

This clonotype was found many times. The rearrangement uses TRBV29-1 and TRBJ2-5, with 8 bases matching TRBD1. CDR1 is SQVTM and CDR2 is ANQGSEA in the germline V gene. This CDR3 spans 12 amino acids. The trim removed 8 bases at V and 4 bases at J, leaving 6 bases unmatched. CDR3 nucleotide sequence: TGCAGCTTCACCAGGGGGCGAGAGACCCAGTACTTC. Translation: CSFTRGRETQYF.

This chain links TRBV13 with TRBJ2-3; 7 nucleotides agree with TRBD1. Germline CDR1 reads PRHDT; CDR2 reads FYEKMQ (reference sequence). The V and J ends lost 4 bases and 7 bases, in that order; junction bases with no gene match: 5. The CDR3 spans 13 residues. CDR3 in amino acids: CASSYDRENTQYF. The CDR3 region has the DNA TGTGCCAGCAGCTACGACAGGGAAAATACGCAGTATTTT.

The gene calls are TRBV5-6 and TRBJ1-1; D not certain. This CDR3 is built from 13 residues. Germline CDR1 SGHDT, CDR2 YYEEEE. V dropped 6 bases and J dropped 5 bases, with 14 bases sitting between them. CDR3 amino acids: CASTRSRRTEAFF. CDR3 DNA: TGTGCCAGCACCCGGTCCCGAAGGACTGAAGCTTTCTTT.

V gene TRBV12-3 or TRBV12-4 combines with J gene TRBJ2-1, with 10 bases matching TRBD2. Trimming cost V 6 bases and J 2 bases; bases outside gene matches: 4. This CDR3 spans 15 amino acids. Written as DNA, the CDR3 is TGTGCCAGCAGACTCAGCGGGGGGGCCTACAATGAGCAGTTCTTC. Its translation: CASRLSGGAYNEQFF.

Comment on this clonotype: This clone may be a read error of a much larger clone one base away. The chain couples TRBV20-1 to TRBJ2-6, with TRBD1 matching over 7 bases. CDR3 length: 18 amino acids. Germline CDR1 reads DFQATT; CDR2 reads SNEGSKA (reference sequence). The CDR3 nucleotides read TGCTGTGCTAGTTTAACGGGGACAGACTTTTCTGGGGCCAACGTCCTGACTTTC. Translating it yields CCASLTGTDFSGANVLTF.

The chain recombines TRBV4-2 with TRBJ1-2; 8 bases agree with TRBD1. Losses at the gene ends were 0 bases for V and 2 bases for J; bases not matched to a gene: 14. Germline values: CDR1 LGHNA, CDR2 YNFKEQ. This CDR3 has 19 residues. Here the CDR3 DNA reads TGTGCCAGCAGCCAAGATGAATTAACAGGGGGATATGGAAACTATGGCTACACCTTC. Its translation: CASSQDELTGGYGNYGYTF.

With respect to this clonotype: A read error is possible here, since a much larger clone lies one base away. The chain employs TRBV25-1 and TRBJ2-7; D remains unclear. V was clipped by 3 bases and J by 7 bases, with 10 bases between them. Germline V CDR1 and CDR2: MGHDK, SYGVNS. CDR3 size: 12 residues. The CDR3 region has the DNA TGTGCCAGCAGTGACTACCCGTCAGAGCAGTACTTC. Translated, it gives CASSDYPSEQYF.

This clonotype was observed many times. The V gene is TRBV20-1, the J gene TRBJ2-7; TRBD1 matches at 9 bases. Germline V gives CDR1 DFQATT, CDR2 SNEGSKA (reference sequence). J was trimmed by 2 bases and V by 3 bases; bases with no gene match: 2. The CDR3 contains 13 residues. For the CDR3, the DNA is TGCAGTGCTAGGACAGGGGGGCCCTACGAGCAGTACTTC. Translation gives CSARTGGPYEQYF.

The CDR3 nucleotides read TGTGCCAGCGGGCAGGGGGTCTCCTACGAGCAGTACTTC. Its protein is CASGQGVSYEQYF. This chain connects TRBV28 to TRBJ2-7, with 7 bases that match TRBD1. CDR3 length: 13 amino acids. Germline lookup yields CDR1 MDHEN and CDR2 SYDVKM. V shed 8 bases and J 0 bases; nucleotides not matched to a gene: 4. Drawing the rest from reference TRBV28 and TRBJ2-7, the complete variable domain is DVKVTQSSRYLVKRTGEKVFLECVQDMDHENMFWYRQDPGLGLRLIYFSYDVKMKEKGDIPEGYSVSREKKERFSLILESASTNQTSMYLCASGQGVSYEQYFGPGTRLTVT.

This chain uses TRBV6-6 with TRBJ2-6; maybe TRBD1 (6 bases). Per germline, CDR1 MNHNY and CDR2 SVGAGI (reference sequence). This CDR3 region has 10 residues. The germline V and J ends were trimmed by 6 bases and 13 bases, with 7 bases remaining between them. The chain's CDR3 is CASSDRVLTF. The CDR3 nucleotides read TGTGCCAGCAGCGACAGGGTCCTGACTTTC.

This clonotype was recorded at least ten times. J is TRBJ2-1 and V is TRBV14, with a tentative D call TRBD1 (6 bases). Germline V gives CDR1 SGHDN, CDR2 FVKESK. This CDR3 has 13 residues. Trimming pared 4 bases from V and 12 bases from J, leaving 16 bases between. The CDR3 sequence: CASSPGVLTGQFF. CDR3 DNA sequence: TGTGCCAGCAGCCCAGGGGTCCTCACGGGGCAGTTCTTC.

This clonotype appeared many times. The chain recombines TRBV4-3 with TRBJ2-7; D is perhaps TRBD1 (5 bases). Germline loops: CDR1 LGHNA, CDR2 YSLEER. The CDR3 has 14 amino acids. V gave up 4 bases and J gave up 1 base, with 11 bases separating them. CDR3 sequence reads: CASSPTQVSYEQYF. The DNA of the CDR3 is TGCGCCAGCAGCCCGACACAGGTATCCTACGAGCAGTACTTC.

This clonotype was recorded a few times. The genes are TRBV9 and TRBJ1-5; a weak D match, TRBD1 (5 bases). Trimming left V 7 bases short and J 2 bases short, with 10 bases between. Germline CDR1 SGDLS, CDR2 YYNGEE. The CDR3 totals 13 residues. The chain's CDR3 is CASGGGGNQPQHF. Here the CDR3 DNA reads TGTGCCAGCGGGGGAGGCGGCAATCAGCCCCAGCATTTT.

At least ten counts were recorded for this clonotype. The chain couples TRBV7-2 to TRBJ2-1; D call uncertain. With 0 bases removed from V and 0 bases from J, the gap between germline ends came to 9 bases. The CDR3 runs to 16 residues. Germline CDR1 and CDR2: SGHTA and FQGNSA. The CDR3 sequence: CASSLAPVTSYNEQFF. The CDR3 DNA reads as TGTGCCAGCAGCTTAGCGCCGGTAACCTCCTACAATGAGCAGTTCTTC.

In its sample, this clonotype was seen a few times. The chain is built from TRBV10-3 and TRBJ2-4; 13 bases align to TRBD2. Germline V lookup: CDR1 ENHRY, CDR2 SYGVKD. V gave up 3 bases and J gave up 6 bases; unmatched junction bases: 8. The CDR3 is 17 amino acids. In DNA, the CDR3 is TGTGCCATCAGTGAATCCGATCGACTAGCGGGGGGAAACATTCAGTACTTC. Residues: CAISESDRLAGGNIQYF.

This clonotype was seen many times. The chain uses TRBV29-1 and TRBJ2-1; the D gene could be TRBD1 or TRBD2 (5 bases each). There are 14 residues in the CDR3. V was shortened by 5 bases and J by 6 bases, with 17 bases between the two germline ends. Germline V lookup: CDR1 SQVTM, CDR2 ANQGSEA. The CDR3 sequence is CSVKPGRLSNEQFF. The DNA of the CDR3 is TGCAGCGTTAAACCGGGACGGCTAAGCAATGAGCAGTTCTTC.